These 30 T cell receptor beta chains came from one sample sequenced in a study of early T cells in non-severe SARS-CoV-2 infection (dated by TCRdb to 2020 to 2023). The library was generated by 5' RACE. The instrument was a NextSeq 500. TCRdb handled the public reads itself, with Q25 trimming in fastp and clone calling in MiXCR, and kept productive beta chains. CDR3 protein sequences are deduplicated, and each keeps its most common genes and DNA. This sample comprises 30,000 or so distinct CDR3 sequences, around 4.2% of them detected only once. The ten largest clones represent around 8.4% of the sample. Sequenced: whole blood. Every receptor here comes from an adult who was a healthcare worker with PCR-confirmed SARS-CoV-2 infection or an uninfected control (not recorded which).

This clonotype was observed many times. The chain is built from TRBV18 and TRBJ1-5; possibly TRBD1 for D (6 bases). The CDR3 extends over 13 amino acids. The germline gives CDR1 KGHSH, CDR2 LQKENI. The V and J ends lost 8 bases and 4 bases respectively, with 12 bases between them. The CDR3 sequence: CASATGRNQPQHF. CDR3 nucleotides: TGTGCCAGCGCTACAGGGCGGAATCAGCCCCAGCATTTT. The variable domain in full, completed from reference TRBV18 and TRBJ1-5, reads NAGVMQNPRHLVRRRGQEARLRCSPMKGHSHVYWYRQLPEEGLKFMVYLQKENIIDESGMPKERFSAEFPKEGPSILRIQQVVRGDSAAYFCASATGRNQPQHFGDGTRLSIL.

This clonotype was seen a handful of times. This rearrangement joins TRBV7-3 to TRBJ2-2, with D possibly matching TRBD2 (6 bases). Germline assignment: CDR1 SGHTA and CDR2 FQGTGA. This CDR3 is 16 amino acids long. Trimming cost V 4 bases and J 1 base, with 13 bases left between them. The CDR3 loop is CASSSRRGLNTGELFF. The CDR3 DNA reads TGTGCCAGCAGCTCTCGGCGGGGACTGAACACCGGGGAGCTGTTTTTT.

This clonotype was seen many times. CDR3 nucleotides: TGTGCCAGCAGCTTAGATCCAGCGGGAATCACCTACGAGCAGTACTTC. Amino acid sequence: CASSLDPAGITYEQYF. J is TRBJ2-7 and V is TRBV7-2; 7 nucleotides agree with TRBD2. This CDR3 has 16 amino acids. V shed 1 base, J shed 2 bases, and the junction held 8 bases outside the gene matches. Per germline, CDR1 SGHTA and CDR2 FQGNSA.

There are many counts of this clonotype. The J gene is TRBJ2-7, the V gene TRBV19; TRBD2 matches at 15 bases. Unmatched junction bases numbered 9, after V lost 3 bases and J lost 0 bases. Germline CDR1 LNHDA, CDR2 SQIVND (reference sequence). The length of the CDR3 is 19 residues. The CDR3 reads CASSMSPPGLAGGSYEQYF. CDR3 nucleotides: TGTGCCAGTAGTATGAGCCCCCCGGGACTAGCGGGAGGCTCCTACGAGCAGTACTTC.

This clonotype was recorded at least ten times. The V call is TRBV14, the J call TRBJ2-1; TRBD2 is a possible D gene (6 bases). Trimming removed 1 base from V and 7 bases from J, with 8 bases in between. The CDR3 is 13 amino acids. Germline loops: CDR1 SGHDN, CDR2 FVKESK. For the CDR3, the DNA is TGTGCCAGCAGCCAAGTCGGGGGTAATGAGCAGTTCTTC. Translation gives CASSQVGGNEQFF.

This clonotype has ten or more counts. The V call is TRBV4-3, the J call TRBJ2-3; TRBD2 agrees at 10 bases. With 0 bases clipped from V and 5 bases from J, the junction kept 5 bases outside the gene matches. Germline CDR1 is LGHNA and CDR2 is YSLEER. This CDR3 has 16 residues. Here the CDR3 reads CASSQDVAGGGDTQYF. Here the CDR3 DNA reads TGCGCCAGCAGCCAAGATGTAGCGGGGGGAGGAGATACGCAGTATTTT.

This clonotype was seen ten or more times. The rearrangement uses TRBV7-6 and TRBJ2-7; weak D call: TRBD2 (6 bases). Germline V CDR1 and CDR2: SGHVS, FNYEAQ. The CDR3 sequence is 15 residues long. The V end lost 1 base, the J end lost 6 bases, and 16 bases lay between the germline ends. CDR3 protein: CASSLGPGDVSEQYF. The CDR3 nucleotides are TGTGCCAGCAGCTTAGGACCGGGGGATGTCTCCGAGCAGTACTTC. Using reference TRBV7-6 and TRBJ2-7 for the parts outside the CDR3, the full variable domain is GAGVSQSPRYKVTKRGQDVALRCDPISGHVSLYWYRQALGQGPEFLTYFNYEAQQDKSGLPNDRFSAERPEGSISTLTIQRTEQRDSAMYRCASSLGPGDVSEQYFGPGTRLTVT.

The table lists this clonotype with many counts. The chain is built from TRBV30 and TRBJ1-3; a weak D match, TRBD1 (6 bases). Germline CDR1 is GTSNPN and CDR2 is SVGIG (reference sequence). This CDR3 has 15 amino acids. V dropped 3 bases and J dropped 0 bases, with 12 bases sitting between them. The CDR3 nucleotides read TGTGCCTGGAGGGGGGCAGGGAACTCTGGAAACACCATATATTTT. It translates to CAWRGAGNSGNTIYF.

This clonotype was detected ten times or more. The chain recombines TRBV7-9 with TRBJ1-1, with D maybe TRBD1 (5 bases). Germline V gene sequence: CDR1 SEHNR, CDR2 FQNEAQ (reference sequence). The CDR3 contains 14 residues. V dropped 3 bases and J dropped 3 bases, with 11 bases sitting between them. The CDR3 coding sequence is TGTGCCAGCAGCTTTTCCGGGGCGGACACTGAAGCTTTCTTT. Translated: CASSFSGADTEAFF.

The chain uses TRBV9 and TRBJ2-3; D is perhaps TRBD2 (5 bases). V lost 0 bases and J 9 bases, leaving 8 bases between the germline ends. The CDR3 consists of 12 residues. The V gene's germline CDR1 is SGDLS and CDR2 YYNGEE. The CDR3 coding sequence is TGTGCCAGCAGCGTAGTCGGGGAGACGCAGTATTTT. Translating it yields CASSVVGETQYF.

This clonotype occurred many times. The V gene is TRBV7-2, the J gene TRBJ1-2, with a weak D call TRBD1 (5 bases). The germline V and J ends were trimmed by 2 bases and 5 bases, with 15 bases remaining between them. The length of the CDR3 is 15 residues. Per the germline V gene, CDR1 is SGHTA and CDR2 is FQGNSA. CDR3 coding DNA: TGTGCCAGCAGCTTAAGGCGGGACGCAAGTTATGGCTACACCTTC. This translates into CASSLRRDASYGYTF.

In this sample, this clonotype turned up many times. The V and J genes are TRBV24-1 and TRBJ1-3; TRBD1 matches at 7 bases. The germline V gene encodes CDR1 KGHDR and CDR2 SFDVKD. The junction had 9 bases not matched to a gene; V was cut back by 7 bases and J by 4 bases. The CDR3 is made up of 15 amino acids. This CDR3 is CATRDPTGTGNTIYF. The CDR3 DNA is TGTGCCACCAGGGACCCGACAGGGACCGGAAACACCATATATTTT.

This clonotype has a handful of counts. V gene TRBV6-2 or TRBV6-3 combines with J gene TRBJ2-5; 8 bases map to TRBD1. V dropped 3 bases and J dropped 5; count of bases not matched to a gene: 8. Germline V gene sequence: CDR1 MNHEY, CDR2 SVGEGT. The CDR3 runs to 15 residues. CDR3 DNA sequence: TGTGCCAGCAGTTATCCCACAGGGGGGACGGAGACCCAGTACTTC. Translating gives CASSYPTGGTETQYF.

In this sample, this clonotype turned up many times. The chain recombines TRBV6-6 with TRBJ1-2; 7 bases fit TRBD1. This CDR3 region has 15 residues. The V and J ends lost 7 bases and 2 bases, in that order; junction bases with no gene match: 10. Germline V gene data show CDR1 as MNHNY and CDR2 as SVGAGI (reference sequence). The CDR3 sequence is CASTPDRVLNYGYTF. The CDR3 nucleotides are TGTGCCAGCACCCCCGACAGGGTGTTAAACTATGGCTACACCTTC.

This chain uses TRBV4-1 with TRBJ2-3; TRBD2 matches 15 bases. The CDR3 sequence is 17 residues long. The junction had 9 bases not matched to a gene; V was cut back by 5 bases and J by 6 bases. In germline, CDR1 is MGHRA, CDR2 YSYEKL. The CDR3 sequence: CASSSRGLAGGRDTQYF. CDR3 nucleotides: TGCGCCAGCAGCTCCCGGGGACTAGCGGGAGGCAGGGATACGCAGTATTTT.

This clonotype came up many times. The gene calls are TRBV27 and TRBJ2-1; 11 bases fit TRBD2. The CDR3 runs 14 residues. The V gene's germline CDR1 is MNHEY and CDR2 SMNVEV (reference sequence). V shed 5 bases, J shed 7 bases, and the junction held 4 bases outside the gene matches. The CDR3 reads CASSASGRTNEQFF. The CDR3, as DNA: TGTGCCAGCAGTGCTAGCGGGAGGACGAATGAGCAGTTCTTC.

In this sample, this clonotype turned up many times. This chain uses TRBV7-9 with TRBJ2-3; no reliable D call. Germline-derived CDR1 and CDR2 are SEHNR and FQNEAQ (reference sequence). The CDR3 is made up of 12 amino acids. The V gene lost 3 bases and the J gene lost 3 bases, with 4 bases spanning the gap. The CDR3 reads CASSFKTDTQYF. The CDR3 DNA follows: TGTGCCAGCAGCTTCAAGACAGATACGCAGTATTTT.

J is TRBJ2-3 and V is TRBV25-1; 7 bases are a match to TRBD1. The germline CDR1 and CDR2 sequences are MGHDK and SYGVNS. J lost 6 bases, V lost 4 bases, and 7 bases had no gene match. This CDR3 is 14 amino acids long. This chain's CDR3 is CASSGDLRGDTQYF. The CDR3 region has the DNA TGTGCCAGCAGTGGAGACCTCAGGGGGGATACGCAGTATTTT.

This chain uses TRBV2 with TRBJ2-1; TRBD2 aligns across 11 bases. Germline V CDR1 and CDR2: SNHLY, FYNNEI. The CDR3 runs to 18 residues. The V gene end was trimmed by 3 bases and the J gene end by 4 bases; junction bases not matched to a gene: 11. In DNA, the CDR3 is TGTGCCAGCAGTGATGCCTTACCGGGACTAGCGGCATACAATGAGCAGTTCTTC. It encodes CASSDALPGLAAYNEQFF. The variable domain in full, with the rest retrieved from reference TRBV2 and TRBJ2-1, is EPEVTQTPSHQVTQMGQEVILRCVPISNHLYFYWYRQILGQKVEFLVSFYNNEISEKSEIFDDQFSVERPDGSNFTLKIRSTKLEDSAMYFCASSDALPGLAAYNEQFFGPGTRLTVL.

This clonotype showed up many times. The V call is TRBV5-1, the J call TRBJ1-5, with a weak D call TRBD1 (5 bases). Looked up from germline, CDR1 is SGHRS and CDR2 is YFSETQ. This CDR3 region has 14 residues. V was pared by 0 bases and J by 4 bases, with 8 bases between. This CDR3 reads CASSLAWGNQPQHF. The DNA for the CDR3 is TGCGCCAGCAGCTTGGCTTGGGGGAATCAGCCCCAGCATTTT. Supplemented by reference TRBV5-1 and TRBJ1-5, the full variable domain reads KAGVTQTPRYLIKTRGQQVTLSCSPISGHRSVSWYQQTPGQGLQFLFEYFSETQRNKGNFPGRFSGRQFSNSRSEMNVSTLELGDSALYLCASSLAWGNQPQHFGDGTRLSIL.

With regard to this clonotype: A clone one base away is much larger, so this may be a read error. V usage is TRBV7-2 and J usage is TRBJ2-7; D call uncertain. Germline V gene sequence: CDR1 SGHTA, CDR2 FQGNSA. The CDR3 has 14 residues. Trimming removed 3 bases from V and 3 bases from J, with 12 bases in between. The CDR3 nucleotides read TGTGCCAGCAGCTTTGGCATATCATGCTACGAGCAGTACTTC. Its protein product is CASSFGISCYEQYF. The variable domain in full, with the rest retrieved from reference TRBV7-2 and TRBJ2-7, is GAGVSQSPSNKVTEKGKDVELRCDPISGHTALYWYRQSLGQGLEFLIYFQGNSAPDKSGLPSDRFSAERTGGSVSTLTIQRTQQEDSAVYLCASSFGISCYEQYFGPGTRLTVT.

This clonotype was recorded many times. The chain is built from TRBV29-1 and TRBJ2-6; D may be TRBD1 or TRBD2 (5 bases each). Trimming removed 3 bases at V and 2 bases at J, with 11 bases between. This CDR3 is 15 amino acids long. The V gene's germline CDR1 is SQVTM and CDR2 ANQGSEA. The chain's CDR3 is CSVDRDGAGANVLTF. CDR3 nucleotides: TGCAGCGTTGACCGGGACGGCGCTGGGGCCAACGTCCTGACTTTC.

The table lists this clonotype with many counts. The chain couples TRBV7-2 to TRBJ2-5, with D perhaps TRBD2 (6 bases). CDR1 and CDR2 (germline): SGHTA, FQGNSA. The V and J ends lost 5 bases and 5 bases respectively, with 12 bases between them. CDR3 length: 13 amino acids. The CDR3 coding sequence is TGTGCCAGCAGCCCCGGGACTTGGGAGACCCAGTACTTC. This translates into CASSPGTWETQYF.

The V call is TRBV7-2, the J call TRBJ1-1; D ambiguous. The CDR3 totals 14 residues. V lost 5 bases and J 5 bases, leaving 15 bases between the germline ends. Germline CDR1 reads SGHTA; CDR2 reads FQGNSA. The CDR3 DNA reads TGTGCCAGCAGCCCCGGGAGGGCGGGGACTGAAGCTTTCTTT. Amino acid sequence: CASSPGRAGTEAFF.

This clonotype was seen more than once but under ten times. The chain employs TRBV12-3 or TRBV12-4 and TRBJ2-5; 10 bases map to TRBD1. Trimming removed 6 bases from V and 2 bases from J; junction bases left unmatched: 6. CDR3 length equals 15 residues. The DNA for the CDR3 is TGTGCCAGCAGGAACCGGGACAGGGGTCAAGAGACCCAGTACTTC. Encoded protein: CASRNRDRGQETQYF.

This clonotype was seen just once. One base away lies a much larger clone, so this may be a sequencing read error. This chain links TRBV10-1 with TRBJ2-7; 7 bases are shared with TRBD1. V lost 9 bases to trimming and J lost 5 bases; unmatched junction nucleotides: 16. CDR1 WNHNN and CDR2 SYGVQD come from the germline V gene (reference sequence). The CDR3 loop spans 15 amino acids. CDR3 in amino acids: CASLGGAEQNHEQYF. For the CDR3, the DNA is TGCGCCAGTTTAGGGGGCGCGGAACAGAACCACGAGCAGTACTTC.

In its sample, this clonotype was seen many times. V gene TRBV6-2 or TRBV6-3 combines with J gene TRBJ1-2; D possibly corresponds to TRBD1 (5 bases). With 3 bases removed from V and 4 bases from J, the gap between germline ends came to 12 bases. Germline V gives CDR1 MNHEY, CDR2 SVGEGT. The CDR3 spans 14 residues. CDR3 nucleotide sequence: TGTGCCAGCAGTTATTGGCAGGGTGGCTATGGCTACACCTTC. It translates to CASSYWQGGYGYTF.

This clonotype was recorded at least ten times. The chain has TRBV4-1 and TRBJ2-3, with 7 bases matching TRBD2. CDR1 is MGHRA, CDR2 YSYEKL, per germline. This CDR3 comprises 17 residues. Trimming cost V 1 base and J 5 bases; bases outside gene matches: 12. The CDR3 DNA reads TGCGCCAGCAGCCAAGTTCCGCTGGCGGGAGCGGGAGATACGCAGTATTTT. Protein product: CASSQVPLAGAGDTQYF.

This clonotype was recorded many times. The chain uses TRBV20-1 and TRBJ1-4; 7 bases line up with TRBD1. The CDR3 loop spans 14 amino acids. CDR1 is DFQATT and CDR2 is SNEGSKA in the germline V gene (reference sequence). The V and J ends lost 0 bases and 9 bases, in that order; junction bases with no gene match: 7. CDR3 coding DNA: TGCAGTGCTAGAGATTGGACAGGTTGGAAAAAACTGTTTTTT. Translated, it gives CSARDWTGWKKLFF.

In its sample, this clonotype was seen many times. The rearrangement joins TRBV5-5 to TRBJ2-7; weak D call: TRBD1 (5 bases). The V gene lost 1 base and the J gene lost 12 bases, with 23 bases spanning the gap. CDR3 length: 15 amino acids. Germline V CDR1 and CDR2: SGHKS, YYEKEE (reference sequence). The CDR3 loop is CASSLFGSRGTPPYF. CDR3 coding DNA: TGTGCCAGCAGCTTGTTCGGCAGTAGGGGCACCCCACCGTACTTC.